Following are 7 T cell receptor beta chains from one sample sequenced in a study of shared clonotypes between healthy human individuals. Data came from immunoSEQ multiplex PCR; TCRdb stores just in-frame clones and leaves some out. The data contain 2.5 million or so clones, 90% to 95% of them seen just once; the ten biggest clones take up under 0.15%. Sequenced sample: naive CD4+ T cells sorted from blood. Sample subset: CD45RA+ positively selected. The source is a man between 18 and 29 years old in good health.

The rearrangement uses TRBV5-8 and TRBJ2-7; 10 positions match TRBD2. Per the germline V gene, CDR1 is SGHTS and CDR2 is YDEGEE. The CDR3 consists of 16 residues. Trimming cost V 1 base and J 1 base; bases outside gene matches: 5. The CDR3 loop is CASSLRLAGVSYEQYF. The CDR3 DNA sequence: TGTGCCAGCAGCTTGAGGCTAGCGGGGGTGTCCTACGAGCAGTACTTC.

As to this clone: The sample has other DNA sequences that encode this CDR3 too. The chain combines TRBV11-2 with TRBJ1-3; 7 bases fit TRBD1. The ends lost 2 bases at V and 4 bases at J; junction bases unmatched: 2. This CDR3 comprises 14 residues. The germline V gene has CDR1 SGHAT and CDR2 FQNNGV. CDR3 sequence (DNA): TGTGCCAGCAGCTTAACGGACAGGGGAAACACCATATATTTT. Translating it yields CASSLTDRGNTIYF.

V usage is TRBV7-2 and J usage is TRBJ1-1; 11 nucleotides agree with TRBD1. There are 16 residues in the CDR3. J was trimmed by 6 bases and V by 1 base; bases with no gene match: 7. Germline V gene data show CDR1 as SGHTA and CDR2 as FQGNSA. The DNA of the CDR3 is TGTGCCAGCAGCTTAGTCGGACAGGGGGCGCGGGCTGAAGCTTTCTTT. Protein sequence: CASSLVGQGARAEAFF.

This clone was detected a few times. Other nucleotide sequences from this sample produce the same CDR3. The CDR3 is CAISEGTGELFF. CDR3 sequence (DNA): TGTGCCATCAGTGAAGGGACCGGGGAGCTGTTTTTT. The chain has TRBV10-3 and TRBJ2-2; D gene uncertain. CDR3 length: 12 amino acids. Germline V gene lookup returns CDR1 ENHRY and CDR2 SYGVKD. Trimming took 3 bases from V and 5 from J, leaving 4 bases between them.

The chain joins TRBV15 to TRBJ1-6; unclear D gene. The CDR3 runs 16 residues. Germline CDR1 reads LNHNV; CDR2 reads YYDKDF (reference sequence). Trimming took 0 bases from V and 4 from J, leaving 10 bases between them. CDR3 region: CATSRDMNQYNSPLHF. DNA of the CDR3: TGTGCCACCAGCAGAGACATGAACCAGTATAATTCACCCCTCCACTTT.

The genes are TRBV5-6 and TRBJ2-7; TRBD2 matches at 12 bases. The V segment lost 0 bases and the J segment 3 bases; nucleotides outside the gene matches: 4. CDR3 size: 16 residues. The V gene's germline CDR1 is SGHDT and CDR2 YYEEEE. DNA of the CDR3: TGTGCCAGCAGCTTGGCCGGGACTAGCGGGCTCTACGAGCAGTACTTC. Translation gives CASSLAGTSGLYEQYF.

This clone has only a few counts. J is TRBJ1-2 and V is TRBV19; tentatively, D is TRBD1 (6 bases). The CDR3 loop spans 16 amino acids. CDR1 LNHDA and CDR2 SQIVND come from the germline V gene (reference sequence). Trimming took off 5 bases at V and 0 bases at J, with 16 bases between the two ends. The CDR3 DNA reads TGTGCCAGTAGTCAAAGGACAGTGATAGCTAACTATGGCTACACCTTC. Its translation is CASSQRTVIANYGYTF.